This T cell receptor beta chain emerged from a study of PD-1 blockade in classical Hodgkin lymphoma. With V trimmed by 0 bases and J by 2 bases, 8 bases remained unmatched. Germline lookup yields CDR1 SGDLS and CDR2 YYNGEE. The CDR3 is 17 residues long. Time point indicated: cycle 4 day 1 (C4D1), after 5 to 7 weeks of nivolumab. No patient escaped relapse after autologous stem cell transplantation, and brentuximab vedotin exposure varied. Purification of CD4+ T cells from thawed PBMCs was performed via magnetic negative selection. Profiled with immunoSEQ multiplex PCR; TCRdb holds only in-frame clones, not every one. The table lists around 18,000 clones, roughly four fifths of them singletons.

This clonotype originated in a human donor with classical Hodgkin lymphoma. The sequencing here drew on CD4+ T cells from blood, taken before the fourth cycle of nivolumab. The V and J genes are TRBV9 and TRBJ1-3; 7 bases fit TRBD1. DNA for the CDR3: TGTGCCAGCAGCGTAGGATTCCCGGGACAGCCTGGAAACACCATATATTTT. It is translated as CASSVGFPGQPGNTIYF.